This TCR beta chain was recorded in a study of T cells in Graves' hyperthyroidism and ophthalmopathy. With 0 bases clipped from V and 1 base from J, the junction kept 6 bases outside the gene matches. There are 16 residues in the CDR3. From germline, CDR1 is DFQATT and CDR2 SNEGSKA (reference sequence). RNA transcripts gave rise to amplified TCR beta CDR3 regions. The HTBI primer set drove a first-round RT-PCR of the TCR CDR3. Using its own MiXCR run on the multiplex PCR reads, TCRdb lists one record per CDR3 protein. The repertoire holds some 570,000 distinct CDR3 sequences, with approximately 14% as singletons.

The chain joins TRBV20-1 to TRBJ2-5; 9 bases align to TRBD2. Sequenced: blood. The TCR originated in a woman aged 18-35 years with Graves' ophthalmopathy. In DNA form, the CDR3 reads TGCAGTGCTAGAGAGTGGGCGGGAGGGGTCCAAGAGACCCAGTACTTC. Its protein is CSAREWAGGVQETQYF.